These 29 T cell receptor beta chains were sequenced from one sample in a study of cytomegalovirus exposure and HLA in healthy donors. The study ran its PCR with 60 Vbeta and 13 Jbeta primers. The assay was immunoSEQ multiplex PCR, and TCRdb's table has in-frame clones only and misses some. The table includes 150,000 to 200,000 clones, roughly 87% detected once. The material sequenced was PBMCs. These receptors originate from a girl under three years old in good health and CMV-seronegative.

This chain's CDR3 is CASSDLGQAVNTEAFF. The DNA of the CDR3 is TGTGCCAGCAGTGATTTAGGACAAGCTGTGAACACTGAAGCTTTCTTT. The chain uses TRBV2 and TRBJ1-1; tentatively, D is TRBD1 (5 bases). This CDR3 is 16 amino acids long. Germline values: CDR1 SNHLY, CDR2 FYNNEI. V gave up 3 bases and J gave up 0 bases, with 14 bases separating them. The full variable domain, completed using reference TRBV2 and TRBJ1-1, is EPEVTQTPSHQVTQMGQEVILRCVPISNHLYFYWYRQILGQKVEFLVSFYNNEISEKSEIFDDQFSVERPDGSNFTLKIRSTKLEDSAMYFCASSDLGQAVNTEAFFGQGTRLTVV.

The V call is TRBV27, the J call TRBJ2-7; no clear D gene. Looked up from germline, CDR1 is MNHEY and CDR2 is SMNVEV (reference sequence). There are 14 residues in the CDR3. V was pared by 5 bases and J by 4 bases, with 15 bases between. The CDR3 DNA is TGTGCCAGCAGTCCGCACTCACGAGGTTACGAGCAGTACTTC. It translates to CASSPHSRGYEQYF.

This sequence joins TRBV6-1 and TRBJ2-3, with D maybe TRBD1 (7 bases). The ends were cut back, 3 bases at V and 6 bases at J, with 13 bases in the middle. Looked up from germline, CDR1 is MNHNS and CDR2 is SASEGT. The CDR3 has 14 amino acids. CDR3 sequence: CASSESTGRDTQYF. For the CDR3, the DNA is TGTGCCAGCAGTGAGTCGACAGGGAGGGATACGCAGTATTTT.

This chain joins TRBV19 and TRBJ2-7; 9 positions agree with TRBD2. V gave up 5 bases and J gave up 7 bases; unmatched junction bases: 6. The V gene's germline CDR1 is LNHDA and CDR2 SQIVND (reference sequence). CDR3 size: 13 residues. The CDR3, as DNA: TGTGCCAGTAGTCTGGGACTAGCTGGGGAGCAGTACTTC. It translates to CASSLGLAGEQYF.

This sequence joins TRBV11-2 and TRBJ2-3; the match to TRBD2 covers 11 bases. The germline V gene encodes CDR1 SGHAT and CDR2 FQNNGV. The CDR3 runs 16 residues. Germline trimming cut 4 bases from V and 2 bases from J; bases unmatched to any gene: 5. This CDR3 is CASSSRLAGPTDTQYF. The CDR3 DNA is TGTGCCAGCAGCTCCCGACTAGCGGGGCCCACAGATACGCAGTATTTT.

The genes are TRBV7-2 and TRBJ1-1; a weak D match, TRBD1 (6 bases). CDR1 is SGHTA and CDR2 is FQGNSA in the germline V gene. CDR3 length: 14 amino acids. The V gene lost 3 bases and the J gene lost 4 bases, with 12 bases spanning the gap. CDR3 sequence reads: CASSLLQGRTEAFF. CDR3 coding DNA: TGTGCCAGCAGCTTGCTGCAGGGGCGCACTGAAGCTTTCTTT.

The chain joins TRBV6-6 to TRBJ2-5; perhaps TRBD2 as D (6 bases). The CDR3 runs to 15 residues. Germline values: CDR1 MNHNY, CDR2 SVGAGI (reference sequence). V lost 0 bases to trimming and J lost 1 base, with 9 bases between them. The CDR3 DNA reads TGTGCCAGCAGTTACTCTGTGGGGGGCCAAGAGACCCAGTACTTC. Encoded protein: CASSYSVGGQETQYF.

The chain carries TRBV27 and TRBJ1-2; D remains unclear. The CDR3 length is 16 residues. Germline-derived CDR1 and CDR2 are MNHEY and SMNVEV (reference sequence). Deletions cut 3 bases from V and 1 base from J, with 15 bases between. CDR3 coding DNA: TGTGCCAGCAGTTTCCGGGAACAAACCTTTAACTATGGCTACACCTTC. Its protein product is CASSFREQTFNYGYTF.

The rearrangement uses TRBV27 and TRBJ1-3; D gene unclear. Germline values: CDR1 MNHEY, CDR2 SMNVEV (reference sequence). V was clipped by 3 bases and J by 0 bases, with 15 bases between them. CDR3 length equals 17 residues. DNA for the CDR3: TGTGCCAGCAGTTTCCGACCCCCACAGTTCTCTGGAAACACCATATATTTT. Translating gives CASSFRPPQFSGNTIYF.

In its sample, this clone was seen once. CDR3 sequence reads: CASSVGGRRDEKLFF. The CDR3 DNA is TGTGCCAGCAGCGTAGGAGGGCGTAGGGATGAAAAACTGTTTTTT. The chain combines TRBV9 with TRBJ1-4; D unresolved. From germline, CDR1 is SGDLS and CDR2 YYNGEE. The CDR3 has 15 amino acids. Trimming removed 0 bases from V and 6 bases from J, with 12 bases in between. Looking up the rest from reference TRBV9 and TRBJ1-4 gives the full variable domain: DSGVTQTPKHLITATGQRVTLRCSPRSGDLSVYWYQQSLDQGLQFLIQYYNGEERAKGNILERFSAQQFPDLHSELNLSSLELGDSALYFCASSVGGRRDEKLFFGSGTQLSVL.

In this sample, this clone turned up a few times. CDR3 DNA: TGTGCCAGCAGCCAAGATCTGGCCATGAACACTGAAGCTTTCTTT. It yields the protein CASSQDLAMNTEAFF. This chain connects TRBV14 to TRBJ1-1; D not certain. The CDR3 contains 15 residues. Germline V gene data show CDR1 as SGHDN and CDR2 as FVKESK. The V end was cut by 0 bases, the J end by 0 bases, with 8 bases between.

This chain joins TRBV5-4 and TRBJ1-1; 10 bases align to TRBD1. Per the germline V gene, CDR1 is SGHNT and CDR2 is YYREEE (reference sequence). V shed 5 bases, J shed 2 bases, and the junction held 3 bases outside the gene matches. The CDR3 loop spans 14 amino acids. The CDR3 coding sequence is TGTGCCAGCAGGACAGGGGGCAGAAACACTGAAGCTTTCTTT. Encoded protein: CASRTGGRNTEAFF.

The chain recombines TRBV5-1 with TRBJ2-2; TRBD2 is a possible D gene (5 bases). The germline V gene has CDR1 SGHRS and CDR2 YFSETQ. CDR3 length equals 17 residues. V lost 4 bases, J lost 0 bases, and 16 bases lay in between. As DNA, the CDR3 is TGCGCCAGCAGCCGACGAGTTAGCGACCCGAACACCGGGGAGCTGTTTTTT. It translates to CASSRRVSDPNTGELFF.

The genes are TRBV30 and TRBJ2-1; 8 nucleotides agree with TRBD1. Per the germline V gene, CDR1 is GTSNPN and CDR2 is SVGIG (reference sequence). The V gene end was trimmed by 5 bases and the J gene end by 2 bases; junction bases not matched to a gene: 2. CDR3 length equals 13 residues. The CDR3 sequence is CAWDRGTYNEQFF. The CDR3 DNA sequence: TGTGCCTGGGACAGGGGAACCTACAATGAGCAGTTCTTC.

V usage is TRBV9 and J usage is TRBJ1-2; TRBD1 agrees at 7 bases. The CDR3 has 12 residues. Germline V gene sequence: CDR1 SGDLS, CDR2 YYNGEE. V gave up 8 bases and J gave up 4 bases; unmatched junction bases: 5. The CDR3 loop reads CARTGSGYGYTF. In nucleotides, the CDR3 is TGTGCCAGGACAGGGTCTGGCTATGGCTACACCTTC.

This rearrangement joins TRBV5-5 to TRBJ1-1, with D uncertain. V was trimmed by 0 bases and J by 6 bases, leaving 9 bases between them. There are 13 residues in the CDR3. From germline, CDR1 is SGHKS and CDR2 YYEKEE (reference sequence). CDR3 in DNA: TGTGCCAGCAGCTTGGGGGGAGGCGCTGAAGCTTTCTTT. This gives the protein CASSLGGGAEAFF.

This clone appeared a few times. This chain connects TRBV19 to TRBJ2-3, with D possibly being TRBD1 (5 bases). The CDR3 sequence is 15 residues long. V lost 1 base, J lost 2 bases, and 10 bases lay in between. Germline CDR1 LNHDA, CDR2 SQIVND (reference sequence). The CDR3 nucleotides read TGTGCCAGTAGTATAGGTCCCAGGGACACAGATACGCAGTATTTT. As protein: CASSIGPRDTDTQYF. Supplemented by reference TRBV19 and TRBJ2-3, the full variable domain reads DGGITQSPKYLFRKEGQNVTLSCEQNLNHDAMYWYRQDPGQGLRLIYYSQIVNDFQKGDIAEGYSVSREKKESFPLTVTSAQKNPTAFYLCASSIGPRDTDTQYFGPGTRLTVL.

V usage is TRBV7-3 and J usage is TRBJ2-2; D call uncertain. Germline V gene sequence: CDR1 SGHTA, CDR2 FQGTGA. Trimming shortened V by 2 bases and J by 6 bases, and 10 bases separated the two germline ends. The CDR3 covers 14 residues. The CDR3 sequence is CASSLLASPGELFF. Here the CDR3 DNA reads TGTGCCAGCAGCTTATTGGCTTCGCCCGGGGAGCTGTTTTTT.

The CDR3 reads CASSTGVDTEAFF. For the CDR3, the DNA is TGTGCCAGCAGCACAGGGGTTGACACTGAAGCTTTCTTT. The rearrangement joins TRBV9 to TRBJ1-1; 7 bases are a match to TRBD1. Trimming removed 4 bases from V and 3 bases from J; junction bases left unmatched: 3. The CDR3 is 13 amino acids. Germline CDR1 is SGDLS and CDR2 is YYNGEE.

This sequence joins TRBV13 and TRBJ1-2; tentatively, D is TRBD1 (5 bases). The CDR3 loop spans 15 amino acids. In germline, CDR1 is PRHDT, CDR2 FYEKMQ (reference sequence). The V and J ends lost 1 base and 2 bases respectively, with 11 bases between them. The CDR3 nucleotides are TGTGCCAGCAGCTTAGCTCAGGGCGCGAACTATGGCTACACCTTC. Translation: CASSLAQGANYGYTF.

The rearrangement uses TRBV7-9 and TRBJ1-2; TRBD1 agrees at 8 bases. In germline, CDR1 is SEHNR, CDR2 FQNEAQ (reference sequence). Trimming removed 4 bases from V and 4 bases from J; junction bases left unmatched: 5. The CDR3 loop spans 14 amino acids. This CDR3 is CASSSHGTGYGYTF. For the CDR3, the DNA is TGTGCCAGCAGCTCCCACGGGACAGGCTATGGCTACACCTTC.

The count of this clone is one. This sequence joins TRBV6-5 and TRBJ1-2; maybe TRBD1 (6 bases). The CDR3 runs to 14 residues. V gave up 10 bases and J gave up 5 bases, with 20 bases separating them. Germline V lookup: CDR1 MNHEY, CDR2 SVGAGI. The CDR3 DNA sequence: TGTGCCACTGCTCTCGGACAGTCTATTTATGGCTACACCTTC. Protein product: CATALGQSIYGYTF.

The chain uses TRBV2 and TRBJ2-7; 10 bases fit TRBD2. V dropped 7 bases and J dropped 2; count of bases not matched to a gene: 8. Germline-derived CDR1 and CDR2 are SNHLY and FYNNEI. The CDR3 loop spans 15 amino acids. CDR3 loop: CASTQLAGTAYEQYF. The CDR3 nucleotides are TGTGCCAGCACCCAACTAGCGGGGACCGCCTACGAGCAGTACTTC. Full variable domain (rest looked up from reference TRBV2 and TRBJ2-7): EPEVTQTPSHQVTQMGQEVILRCVPISNHLYFYWYRQILGQKVEFLVSFYNNEISEKSEIFDDQFSVERPDGSNFTLKIRSTKLEDSAMYFCASTQLAGTAYEQYFGPGTRLTVT.

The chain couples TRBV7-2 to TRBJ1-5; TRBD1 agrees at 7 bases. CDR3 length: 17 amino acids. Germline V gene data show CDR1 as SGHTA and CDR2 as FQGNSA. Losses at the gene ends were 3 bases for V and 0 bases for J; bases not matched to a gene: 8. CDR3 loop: CASSLAGGHYSNQPQHF. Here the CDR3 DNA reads TGTGCCAGCAGCTTGGCAGGGGGACATTATAGCAATCAGCCCCAGCATTTT.

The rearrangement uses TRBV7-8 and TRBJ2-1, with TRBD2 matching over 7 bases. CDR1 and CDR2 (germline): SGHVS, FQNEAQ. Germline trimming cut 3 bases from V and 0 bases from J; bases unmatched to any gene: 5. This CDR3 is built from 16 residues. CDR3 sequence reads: CASSFKTSSSYNEQFF. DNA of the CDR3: TGTGCCAGCAGCTTCAAGACTAGCAGCTCCTACAATGAGCAGTTCTTC.

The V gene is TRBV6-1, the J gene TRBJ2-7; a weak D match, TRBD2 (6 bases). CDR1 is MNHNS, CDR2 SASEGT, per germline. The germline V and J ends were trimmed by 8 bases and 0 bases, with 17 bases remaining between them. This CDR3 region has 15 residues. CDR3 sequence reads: CASAMGGTSSYEQYF. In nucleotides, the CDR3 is TGTGCCAGCGCTATGGGCGGGACGAGCTCCTACGAGCAGTACTTC.

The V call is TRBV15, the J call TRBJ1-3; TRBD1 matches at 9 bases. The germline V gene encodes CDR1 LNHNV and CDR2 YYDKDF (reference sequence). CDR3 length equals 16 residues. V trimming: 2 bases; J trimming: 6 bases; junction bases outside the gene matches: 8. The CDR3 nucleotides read TGTGCCACCAGCAGATTCACAGGGGGCGCCGAAAACACCATATATTTT. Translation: CATSRFTGGAENTIYF.

This CDR3 is CASSPDRGSYNEQFF. Here the CDR3 DNA reads TGTGCCAGCAGCCCGGACAGGGGCTCCTACAATGAGCAGTTCTTC. J is TRBJ2-1 and V is TRBV5-4, with TRBD1 matching 9 bases. The CDR3 is 15 residues long. With V trimmed by 4 bases and J by 0 bases, 2 bases remained unmatched. Germline values: CDR1 SGHNT, CDR2 YYREEE (reference sequence).

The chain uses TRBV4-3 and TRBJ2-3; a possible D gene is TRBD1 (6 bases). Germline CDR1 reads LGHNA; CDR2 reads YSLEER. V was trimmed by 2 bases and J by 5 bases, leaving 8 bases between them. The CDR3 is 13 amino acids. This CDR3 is CASSQQGLDTQYF. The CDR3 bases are TGCGCCAGCAGCCAACAGGGGTTAGATACGCAGTATTTT.